Described below is a single T cell receptor (beta chain) sequence and its context. The sample comes from a study of blood T cell repertoires in COVID-19. Study-wide background: Sites across the United States, Italy and Spain contributed samples from acute and convalescent COVID-19. From T cells, B-cell-depleted T cells, or PBMCs came the material, which was cDNA or gDNA.

Germline CDR1 and CDR2: MDHEN and SYDVKM. V trimming: 1 base; J trimming: 4 bases; junction bases outside the gene matches: 5. The CDR3 covers 16 residues. Per the original data handling: Amplification from reference gene primers served as the basis for estimated nucleated cell counts. Clones were sequenced by immunoSEQ multiplex PCR, and TCRdb holds only the in-frame ones, with some missing. V and J calls and clone size follow that table, whereas D and trimming were derived from the DNA. This table holds 150,000 or so clones, 79% found once. Seattle enrolled patients during active infection and tracked them longitudinally.

Sequenced material: peripheral blood. The receptor was derived from a woman in her sixties or seventies with COVID-19, enrolled during active disease. The chain recombines TRBV28 with TRBJ2-4; 9 bases fit TRBD1. CDR3 in amino acids: CASSLLTGGQKNIQYF. CDR3 in DNA: TGTGCCAGCAGTTTATTAACAGGGGGCCAAAAAAACATTCAGTACTTC.